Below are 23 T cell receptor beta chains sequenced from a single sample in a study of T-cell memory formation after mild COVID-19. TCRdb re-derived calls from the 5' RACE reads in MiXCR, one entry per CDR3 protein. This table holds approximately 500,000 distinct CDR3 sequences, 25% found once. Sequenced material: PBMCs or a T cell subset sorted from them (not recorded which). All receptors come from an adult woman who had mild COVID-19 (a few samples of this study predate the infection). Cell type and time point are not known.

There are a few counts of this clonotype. CDR3 residues: CASSHGLAGWAYEQYF. The CDR3 coding sequence is TGTGCCAGCAGCCACGGACTAGCGGGATGGGCCTACGAGCAGTACTTC. This chain connects TRBV14 to TRBJ2-7; 12 bases map to TRBD2. Germline V gene data show CDR1 as SGHDN and CDR2 as FVKESK. V shed 3 bases and J 2 bases; nucleotides not matched to a gene: 5. The CDR3 sequence is 16 residues long.

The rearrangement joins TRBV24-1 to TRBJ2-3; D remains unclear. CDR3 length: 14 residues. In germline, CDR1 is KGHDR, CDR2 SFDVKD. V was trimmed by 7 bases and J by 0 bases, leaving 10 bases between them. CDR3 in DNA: TGTGCCACCAGAGACTCGCCTAGCACAGATACGCAGTATTTT. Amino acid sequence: CATRDSPSTDTQYF.

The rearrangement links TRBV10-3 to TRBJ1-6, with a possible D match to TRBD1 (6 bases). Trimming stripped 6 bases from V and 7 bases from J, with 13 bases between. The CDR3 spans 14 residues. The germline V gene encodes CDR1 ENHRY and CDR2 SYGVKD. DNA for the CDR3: TGTGCCATCAGCCAAGGACAGAACAATTCACCCCTCCACTTT. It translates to CAISQGQNNSPLHF.

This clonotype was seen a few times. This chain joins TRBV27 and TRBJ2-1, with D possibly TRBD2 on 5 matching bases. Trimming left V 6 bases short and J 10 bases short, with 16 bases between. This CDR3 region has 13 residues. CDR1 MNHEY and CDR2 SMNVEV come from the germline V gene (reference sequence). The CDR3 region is CASSSSGVREQFF. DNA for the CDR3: TGTGCCAGCAGCTCGTCCGGGGTAAGGGAGCAGTTCTTC.

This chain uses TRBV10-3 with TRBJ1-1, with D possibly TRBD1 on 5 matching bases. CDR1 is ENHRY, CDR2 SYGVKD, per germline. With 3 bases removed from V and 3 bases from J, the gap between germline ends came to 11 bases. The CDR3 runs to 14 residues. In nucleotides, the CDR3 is TGTGCCATCAGTGACCGGGGGGTCCACACTGAAGCTTTCTTT. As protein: CAISDRGVHTEAFF.

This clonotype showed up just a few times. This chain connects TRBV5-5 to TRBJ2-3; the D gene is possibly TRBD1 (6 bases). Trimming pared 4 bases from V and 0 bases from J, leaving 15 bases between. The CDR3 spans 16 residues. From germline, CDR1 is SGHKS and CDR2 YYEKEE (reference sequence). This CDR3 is CASSLGAGASTDTQYF. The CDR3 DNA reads TGTGCCAGCAGCCTCGGCGCAGGGGCTAGCACAGATACGCAGTATTTT.

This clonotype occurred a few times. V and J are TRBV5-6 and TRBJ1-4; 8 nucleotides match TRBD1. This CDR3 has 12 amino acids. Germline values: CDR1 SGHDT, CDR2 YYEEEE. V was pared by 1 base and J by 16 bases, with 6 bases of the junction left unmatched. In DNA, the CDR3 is TGTGCCAGCAGCTTGCAGGGGGCAATTAAGTTTTTT. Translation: CASSLQGAIKFF.

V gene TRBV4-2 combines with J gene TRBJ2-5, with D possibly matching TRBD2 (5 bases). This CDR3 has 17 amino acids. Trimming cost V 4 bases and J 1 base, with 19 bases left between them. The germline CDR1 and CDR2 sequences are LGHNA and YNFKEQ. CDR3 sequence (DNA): TGTGCCAGCAGCCGCCGCGGGTGGGAAACGAGCCAAGAGACCCAGTACTTC. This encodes CASSRRGWETSQETQYF.

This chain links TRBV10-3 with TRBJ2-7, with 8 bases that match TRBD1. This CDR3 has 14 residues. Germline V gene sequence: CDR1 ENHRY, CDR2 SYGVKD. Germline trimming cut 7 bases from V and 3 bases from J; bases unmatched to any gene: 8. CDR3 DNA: TGTGCCATCACCGACGGACAGGGAGACTACGAGCAGTACTTC. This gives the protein CAITDGQGDYEQYF.

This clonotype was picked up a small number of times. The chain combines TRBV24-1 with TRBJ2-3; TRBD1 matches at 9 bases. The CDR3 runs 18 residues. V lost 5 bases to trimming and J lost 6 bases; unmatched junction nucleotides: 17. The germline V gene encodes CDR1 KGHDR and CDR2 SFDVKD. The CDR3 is CATSGGQGSSPWADTQYF. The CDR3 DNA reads TGTGCCACCAGTGGGGGACAGGGCAGTTCACCTTGGGCGGATACGCAGTATTTT.

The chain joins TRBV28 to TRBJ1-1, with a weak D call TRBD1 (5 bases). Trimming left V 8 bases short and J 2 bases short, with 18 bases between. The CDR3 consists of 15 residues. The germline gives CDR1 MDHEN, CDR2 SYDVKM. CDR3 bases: TGTGCCAGCGAGGACCCGGGGCATCTTAACACTGAAGCTTTCTTT. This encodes CASEDPGHLNTEAFF.

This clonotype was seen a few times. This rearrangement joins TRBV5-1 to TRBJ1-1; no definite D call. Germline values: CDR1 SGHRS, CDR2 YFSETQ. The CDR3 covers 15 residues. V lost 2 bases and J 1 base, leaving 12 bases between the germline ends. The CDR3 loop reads CASSFGGLKNTEAFF. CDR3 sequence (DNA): TGCGCCAGCAGCTTTGGAGGACTCAAGAACACTGAAGCTTTCTTT.

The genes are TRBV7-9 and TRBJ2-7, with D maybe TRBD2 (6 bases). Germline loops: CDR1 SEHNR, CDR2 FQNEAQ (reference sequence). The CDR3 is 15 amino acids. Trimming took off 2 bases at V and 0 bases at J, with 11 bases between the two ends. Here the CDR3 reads CASSLLAETSYEQYF. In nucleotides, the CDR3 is TGTGCCAGCAGCTTATTAGCGGAGACCTCCTACGAGCAGTACTTC. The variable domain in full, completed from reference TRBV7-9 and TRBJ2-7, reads DTGVSQNPRHKITKRGQNVTFRCDPISEHNRLYWYRQTLGQGPEFLTYFQNEAQLEKSRLLSDRFSAERPKGSFSTLEIQRTEQGDSAMYLCASSLLAETSYEQYFGPGTRLTVT.

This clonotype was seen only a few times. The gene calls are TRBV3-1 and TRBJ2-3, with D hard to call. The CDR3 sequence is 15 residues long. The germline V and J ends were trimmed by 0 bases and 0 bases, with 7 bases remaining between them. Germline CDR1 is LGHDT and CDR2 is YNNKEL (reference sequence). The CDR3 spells CASSQEASSTDTQYF. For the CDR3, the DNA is TGTGCCAGCAGCCAAGAAGCCTCAAGCACAGATACGCAGTATTTT.

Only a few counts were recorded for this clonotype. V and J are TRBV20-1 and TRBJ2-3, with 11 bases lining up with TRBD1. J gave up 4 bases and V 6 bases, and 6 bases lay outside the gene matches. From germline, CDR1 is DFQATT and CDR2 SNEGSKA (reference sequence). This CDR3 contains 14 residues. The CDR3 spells CSAARDRGADTQYF. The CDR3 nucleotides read TGCAGTGCAGCCCGGGACAGGGGGGCAGATACGCAGTATTTT.

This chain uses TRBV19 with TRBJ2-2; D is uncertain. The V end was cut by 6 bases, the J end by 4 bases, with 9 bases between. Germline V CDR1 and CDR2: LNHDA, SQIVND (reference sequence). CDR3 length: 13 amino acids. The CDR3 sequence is CASSIASTGELFF. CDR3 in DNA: TGTGCCAGTAGCATTGCCAGCACCGGGGAGCTGTTTTTT.

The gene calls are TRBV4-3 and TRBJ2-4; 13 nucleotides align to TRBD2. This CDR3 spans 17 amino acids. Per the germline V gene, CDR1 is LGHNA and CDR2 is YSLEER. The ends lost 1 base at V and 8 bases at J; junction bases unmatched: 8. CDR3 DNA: TGCGCCAGCAGCCAAGGGACCAACGGACTAGCGGGAGACATTCAGTACTTC. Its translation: CASSQGTNGLAGDIQYF.

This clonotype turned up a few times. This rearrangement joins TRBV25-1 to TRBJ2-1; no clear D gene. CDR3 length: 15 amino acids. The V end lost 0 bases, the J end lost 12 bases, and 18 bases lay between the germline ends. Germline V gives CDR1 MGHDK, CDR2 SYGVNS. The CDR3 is CASSEYSPAKMGQFF. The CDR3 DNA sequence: TGTGCCAGCAGTGAATATTCTCCCGCCAAGATGGGGCAGTTCTTC.

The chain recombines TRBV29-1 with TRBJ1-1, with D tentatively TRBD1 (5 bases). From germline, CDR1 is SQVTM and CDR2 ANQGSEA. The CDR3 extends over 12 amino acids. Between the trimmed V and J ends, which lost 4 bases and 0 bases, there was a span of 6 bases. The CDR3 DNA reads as TGCAGCGTTGGGGGACTGAACACTGAAGCTTTCTTT. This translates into CSVGGLNTEAFF.

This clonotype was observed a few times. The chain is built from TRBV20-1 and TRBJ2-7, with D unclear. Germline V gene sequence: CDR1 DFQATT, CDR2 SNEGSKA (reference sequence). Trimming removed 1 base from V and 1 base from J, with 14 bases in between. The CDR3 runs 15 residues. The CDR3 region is CSARALRMQSYEQYF. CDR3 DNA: TGCAGTGCTAGAGCTCTGCGGATGCAATCCTACGAGCAGTACTTC.

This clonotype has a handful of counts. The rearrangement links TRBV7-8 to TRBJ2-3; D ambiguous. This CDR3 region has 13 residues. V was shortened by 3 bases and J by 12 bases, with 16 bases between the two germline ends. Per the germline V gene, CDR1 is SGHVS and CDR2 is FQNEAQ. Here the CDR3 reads CASSLMERHYQYF. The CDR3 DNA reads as TGTGCCAGCAGCTTGATGGAGCGACACTATCAGTATTTT.

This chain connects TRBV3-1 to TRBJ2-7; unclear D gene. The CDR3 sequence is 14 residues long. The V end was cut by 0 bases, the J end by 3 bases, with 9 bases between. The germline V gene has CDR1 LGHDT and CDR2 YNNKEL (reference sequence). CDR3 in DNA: TGTGCCAGCAGCCAAGATTTGTCTAGCTACGAGCAGTACTTC. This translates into CASSQDLSSYEQYF.

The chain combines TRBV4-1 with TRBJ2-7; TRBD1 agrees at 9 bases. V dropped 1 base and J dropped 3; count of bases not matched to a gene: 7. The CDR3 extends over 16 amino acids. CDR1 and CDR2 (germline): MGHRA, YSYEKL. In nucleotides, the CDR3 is TGCGCCAGCAGCCAAGCCGGGACAGGGAAGTACTACGAGCAGTACTTC. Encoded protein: CASSQAGTGKYYEQYF.